The 2 T cell receptor beta chains reported below all come from one sample, sequenced in a study of regulatory T cells in long-lasting Graves disease. The sample's time point: persistent/refractory GD, antithyroid drugs over 5 years with positive TRAb. PBMCs were the source of the RNA used for TCR sequencing. With iRepertoire HTBI primers and Arm-PCR of CDR3 regions, TCR beta libraries were built. MiXCR, run by TCRdb on the multiplex PCR reads, gives a single entry per CDR3 protein. The sample contains around 450,000 distinct CDR3 sequences, around a fifth of which appear only once. Material: peripheral blood mononuclear cells (PBMCs), obtained when the disease was refractory, from a patient treated with antithyroid drugs. Receptors originate from a female donor with Graves disease.

The chain employs TRBV19 and TRBJ2-7, with 10 bases aligning to TRBD2. The J segment lost 5 bases and the V segment lost 7 bases, leaving 8 bases of the junction unmatched. The V gene's germline CDR1 is LNHDA and CDR2 SQIVND (reference sequence). This CDR3 is built from 14 residues. The chain's CDR3 is CASMPSGSRNEQYF. CDR3 DNA: TGTGCCAGTATGCCTAGCGGGAGTAGGAACGAGCAGTACTTC.

A few counts support this clonotype. V gene TRBV28 combines with J gene TRBJ2-2, with D uncertain. CDR3 length: 16 amino acids. The V end lost 4 bases, the J end lost 0 bases, and 12 bases lay between the germline ends. CDR1 is MDHEN and CDR2 is SYDVKM in the germline V gene. CDR3 sequence reads: CASSSPGGTNTGELFF. The CDR3 DNA reads as TGTGCCAGCAGTTCTCCCGGCGGAACGAACACCGGGGAGCTGTTTTTT.